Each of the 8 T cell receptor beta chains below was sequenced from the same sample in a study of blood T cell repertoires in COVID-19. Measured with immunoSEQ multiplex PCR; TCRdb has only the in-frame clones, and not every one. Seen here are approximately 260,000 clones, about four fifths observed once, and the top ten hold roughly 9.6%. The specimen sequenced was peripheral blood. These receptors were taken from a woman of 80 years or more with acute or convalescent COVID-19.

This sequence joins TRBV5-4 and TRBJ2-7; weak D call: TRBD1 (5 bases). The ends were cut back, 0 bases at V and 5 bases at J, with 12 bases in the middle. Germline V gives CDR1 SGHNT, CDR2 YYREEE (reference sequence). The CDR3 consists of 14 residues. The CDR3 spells CASSLGQGRNEQYF. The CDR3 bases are TGTGCCAGCAGCTTGGGTCAGGGTAGAAACGAGCAGTACTTC.

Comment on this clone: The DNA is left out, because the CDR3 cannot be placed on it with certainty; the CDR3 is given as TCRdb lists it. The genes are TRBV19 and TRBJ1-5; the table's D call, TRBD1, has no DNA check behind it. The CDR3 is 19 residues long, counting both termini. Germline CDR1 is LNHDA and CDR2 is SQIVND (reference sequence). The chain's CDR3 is CASSRQGLNPFIAISPSIF.

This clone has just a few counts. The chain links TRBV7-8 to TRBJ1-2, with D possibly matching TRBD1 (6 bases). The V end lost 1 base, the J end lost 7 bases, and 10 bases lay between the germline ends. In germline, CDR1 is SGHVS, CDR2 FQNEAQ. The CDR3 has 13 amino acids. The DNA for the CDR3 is TGTGCCAGCAGCTTAGTACAGGGAAGTGGCTACACCTTC. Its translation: CASSLVQGSGYTF.

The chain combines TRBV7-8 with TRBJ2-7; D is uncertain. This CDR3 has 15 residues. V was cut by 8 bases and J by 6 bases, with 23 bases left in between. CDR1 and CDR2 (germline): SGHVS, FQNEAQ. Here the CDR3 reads CASHKSGLLRPEQYF. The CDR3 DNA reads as TGTGCCAGCCACAAAAGTGGGCTATTGAGACCCGAGCAGTACTTC.

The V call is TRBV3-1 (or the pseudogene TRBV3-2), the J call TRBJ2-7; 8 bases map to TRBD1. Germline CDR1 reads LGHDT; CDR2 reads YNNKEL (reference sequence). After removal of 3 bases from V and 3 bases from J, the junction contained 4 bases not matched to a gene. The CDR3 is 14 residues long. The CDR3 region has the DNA TGTGCCAGCAGCCAGAGTGACAGGGGCTACGAGCAGTACTTC. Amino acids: CASSQSDRGYEQYF.

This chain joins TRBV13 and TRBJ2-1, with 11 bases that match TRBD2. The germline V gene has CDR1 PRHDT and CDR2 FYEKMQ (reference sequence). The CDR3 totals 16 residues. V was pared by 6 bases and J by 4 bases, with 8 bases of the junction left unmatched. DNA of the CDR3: TGTGCCAGCAGTTCCCGACTAGCGGGGAAATACAATGAGCAGTTCTTC. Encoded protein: CASSSRLAGKYNEQFF.

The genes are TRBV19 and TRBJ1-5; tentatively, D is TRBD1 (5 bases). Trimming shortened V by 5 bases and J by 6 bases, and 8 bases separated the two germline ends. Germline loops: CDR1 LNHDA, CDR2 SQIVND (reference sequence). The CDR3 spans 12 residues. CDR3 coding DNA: TGTGCCAGTAGTGTCAGGGTTCAGCCCCAGCATTTT. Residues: CASSVRVQPQHF.

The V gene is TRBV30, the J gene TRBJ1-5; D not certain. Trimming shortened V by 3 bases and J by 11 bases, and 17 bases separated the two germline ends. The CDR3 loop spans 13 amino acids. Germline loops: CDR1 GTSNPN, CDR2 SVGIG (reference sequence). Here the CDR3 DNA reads TGTGCCTGGAGCGATACATCCGGGAATTCCCAGCATTTT. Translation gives CAWSDTSGNSQHF. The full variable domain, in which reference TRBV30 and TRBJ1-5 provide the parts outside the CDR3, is SQTIHQWPATLVQPVGSPLSLECTVEGTSNPNLYWYRQAAGRGLQLLFYSVGIGQISSEVPQNLSASRPQDRQFILSSKKLLLSDSGFYLCAWSDTSGNSQHFGDGTRLSIL.